Below are 2 T cell receptor beta chains sequenced from a single sample in a study of identical twins. Using its own MiXCR run on the 5' RACE reads, TCRdb lists one record per CDR3 protein. The profile shows about 810,000 distinct CDR3 sequences, 12% of them singletons. The sample also formed part of further work on yellow fever vaccine responses in identical twins.

Material: PBMCs. The receptors come from a woman in her late teens or twenties in good health.

The sample holds a few counts of this clonotype. This chain uses TRBV20-1 with TRBJ2-2; TRBD2 agrees at 9 bases. The germline V gene has CDR1 DFQATT and CDR2 SNEGSKA (reference sequence). There are 15 residues in the CDR3. The J segment lost 3 bases and the V segment lost 1 base, leaving 3 bases of the junction unmatched. The CDR3 coding sequence is TGCAGTGCTAGAGGGCGGGAGGGGGACACCGGGGAGCTGTTTTTT. Its protein product is CSARGREGDTGELFF.

There are a few counts of this clonotype. The rearrangement joins TRBV5-6 to TRBJ2-1; TRBD2 matches at 12 bases. CDR3 length: 18 residues. Germline CDR1 is SGHDT and CDR2 is YYEEEE. The V segment lost 2 bases and the J segment 7 bases; nucleotides outside the gene matches: 13. CDR3 region: CASSLGLAGGPIWNEQFF. CDR3 in DNA: TGTGCCAGCAGCTTAGGGCTAGCGGGAGGGCCAATATGGAATGAGCAGTTCTTC.